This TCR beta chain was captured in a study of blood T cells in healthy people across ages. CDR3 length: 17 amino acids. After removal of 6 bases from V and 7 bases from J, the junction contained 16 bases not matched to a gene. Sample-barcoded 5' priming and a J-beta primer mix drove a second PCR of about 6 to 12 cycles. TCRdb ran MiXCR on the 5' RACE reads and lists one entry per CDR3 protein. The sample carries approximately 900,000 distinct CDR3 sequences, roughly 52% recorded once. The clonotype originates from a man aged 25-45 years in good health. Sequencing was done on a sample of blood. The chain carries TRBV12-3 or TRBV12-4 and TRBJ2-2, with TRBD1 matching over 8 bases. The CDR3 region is CASRSGMGDRKGGELFF. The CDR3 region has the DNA TGTGCCAGCAGATCCGGGATGGGGGACAGGAAGGGCGGGGAGCTGTTTTTT.